Below are 5 T cell receptor beta chains sequenced from a single sample in a study of PD-L1 blockade in urothelial cancer. The method was immunoSEQ multiplex PCR; TCRdb's version includes in-frame clones alone and lacks a portion of them. The sample lists 120,000 or so clones, more than 70% seen once, with roughly 2.4% in the top ten. The sample's time point: peripheral blood 6 weeks after treatment start. The sequencing used PBMCs, collected around atezolizumab (anti-PD-L1) treatment. The source of these receptors is a man aged 50-59 years with urothelial cancer.

V and J are TRBV6-1 and TRBJ1-4; D is undetermined. Germline CDR1 MNHNS, CDR2 SASEGT. Trimming removed 2 bases from V and 1 base from J, with 11 bases in between. The CDR3 spans 16 residues. The CDR3 reads CASSENPLRTNEKLFF. The CDR3 coding sequence is TGTGCCAGCAGTGAAAACCCGCTGAGAACTAATGAAAAACTGTTTTTT.

This clone was counted only a few times. This chain links TRBV28 with TRBJ2-7; a possible D gene is TRBD1 (6 bases). This CDR3 is 15 amino acids long. Germline V CDR1 and CDR2: MDHEN, SYDVKM. V dropped 3 bases and J dropped 3 bases, with 15 bases sitting between them. The CDR3 region is CASSLTRTAFYEQYF. DNA of the CDR3: TGTGCCAGCAGTTTGACGCGGACAGCCTTCTACGAGCAGTACTTC.

This rearrangement joins TRBV28 to TRBJ2-5, with 7 bases aligning to TRBD2. The germline V gene has CDR1 MDHEN and CDR2 SYDVKM. With V trimmed by 1 base and J by 7 bases, 6 bases remained unmatched. This CDR3 has 14 residues. The CDR3 nucleotides are TGTGCCAGCAGTTTATCCCAGACGGGAGGGACCCAGTACTTC. Translated: CASSLSQTGGTQYF.

The chain carries TRBV11-2 and TRBJ2-4, with 16 bases that match TRBD2. The V gene's germline CDR1 is SGHAT and CDR2 FQNNGV. The V gene end was trimmed by 5 bases and the J gene end by 1 base; junction bases not matched to a gene: 8. This CDR3 spans 19 amino acids. For the CDR3, the DNA is TGTGCCAGCAGCAGCCTGGGACTAGCGGGAGGGCCGGCCAAAAACATTCAGTACTTC. Translating gives CASSSLGLAGGPAKNIQYF.

The CDR3 bases are TGTGCCAGCAGCCGGGCCCTTGGACTAGCGGGCGAAACCTACGAGCAGTACTTC. The encoded protein is CASSRALGLAGETYEQYF. The chain is built from TRBV5-4 and TRBJ2-7; TRBD2 matches at 11 bases. The CDR3 totals 18 residues. The germline gives CDR1 SGHNT, CDR2 YYREEE (reference sequence). J lost 2 bases, V lost 4 bases, and 14 bases had no gene match.